This T cell receptor (beta chain) derives from a study of response to subunit inactivated influenza vaccine. Points from the study as a whole: Only a handful of new T cells, the authors suggested, are recruited with each seasonal influenza vaccination.

Via MiXCR, TCRdb re-called the RT-PCR reads, giving one row per CDR3 protein. This sample has roughly 460,000 distinct CDR3 sequences, with around 9.9% found just once. V shed 8 bases and J 4 bases; nucleotides not matched to a gene: 7. The CDR3 runs to 14 residues. The germline V gene has CDR1 LNHNV and CDR2 YYDKDF (reference sequence). This clonotype was seen more than once but under ten times. Antigen: not known. The chain recombines TRBV15 with TRBJ2-1, with 8 bases aligning to TRBD1. The sample in question was PBMCs from blood, obtained roughly 6 weeks after vaccination. The sequence came from a man between 45 and 60 years old who received an inactivated influenza vaccine. CDR3 sequence reads: CATADRGLYNEQFF. CDR3 bases: TGTGCCACCGCAGACAGGGGCCTATACAATGAGCAGTTCTTC.